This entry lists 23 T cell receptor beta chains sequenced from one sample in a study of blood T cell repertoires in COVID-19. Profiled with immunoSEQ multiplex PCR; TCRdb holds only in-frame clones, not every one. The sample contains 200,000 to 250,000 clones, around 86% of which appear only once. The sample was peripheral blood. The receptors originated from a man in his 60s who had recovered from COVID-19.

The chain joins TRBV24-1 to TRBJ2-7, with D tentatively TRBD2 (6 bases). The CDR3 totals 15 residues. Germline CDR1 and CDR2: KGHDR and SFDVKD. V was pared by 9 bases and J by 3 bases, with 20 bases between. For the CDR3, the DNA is TGTGCCACCGTGGGCGTTTCTAGCGCCTTCTACGAGCAGTACTTC. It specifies CATVGVSSAFYEQYF.

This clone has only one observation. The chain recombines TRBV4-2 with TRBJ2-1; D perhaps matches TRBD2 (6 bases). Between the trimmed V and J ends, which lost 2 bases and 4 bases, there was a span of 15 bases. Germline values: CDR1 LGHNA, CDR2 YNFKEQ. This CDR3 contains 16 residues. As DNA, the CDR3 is TGTGCCAGCAGCCAACTCAAACTAGCTCAATACAATGAGCAGTTCTTC. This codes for CASSQLKLAQYNEQFF.

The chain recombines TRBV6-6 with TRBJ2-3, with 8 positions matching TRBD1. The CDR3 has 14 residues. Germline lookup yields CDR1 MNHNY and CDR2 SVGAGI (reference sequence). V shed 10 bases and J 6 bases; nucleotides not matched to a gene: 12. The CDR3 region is CATRTGRTRDTQYF. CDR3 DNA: TGTGCCACTCGGACAGGGCGTACTAGGGATACGCAGTATTTT.

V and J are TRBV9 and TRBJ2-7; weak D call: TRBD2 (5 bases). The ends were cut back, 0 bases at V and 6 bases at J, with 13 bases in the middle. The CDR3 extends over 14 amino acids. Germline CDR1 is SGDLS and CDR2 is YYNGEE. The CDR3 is CASSVARADREQYF. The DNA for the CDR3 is TGTGCCAGCAGCGTAGCGCGAGCGGACCGCGAGCAGTACTTC.

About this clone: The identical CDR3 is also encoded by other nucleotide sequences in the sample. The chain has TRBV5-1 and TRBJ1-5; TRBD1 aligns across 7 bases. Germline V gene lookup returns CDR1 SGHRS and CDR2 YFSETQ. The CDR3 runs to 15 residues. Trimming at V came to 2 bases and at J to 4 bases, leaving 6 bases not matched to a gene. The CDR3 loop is CASSLEGARNQPQHF. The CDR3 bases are TGCGCCAGCAGCTTAGAGGGGGCGAGGAATCAGCCCCAGCATTTT.

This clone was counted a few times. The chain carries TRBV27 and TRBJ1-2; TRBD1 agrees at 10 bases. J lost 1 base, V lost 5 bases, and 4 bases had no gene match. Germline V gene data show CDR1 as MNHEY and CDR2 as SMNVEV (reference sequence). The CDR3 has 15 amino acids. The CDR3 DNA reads TGTGCCAGCAGTGAGGGACAGGGGAATAACTATGGCTACACCTTC. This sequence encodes CASSEGQGNNYGYTF.

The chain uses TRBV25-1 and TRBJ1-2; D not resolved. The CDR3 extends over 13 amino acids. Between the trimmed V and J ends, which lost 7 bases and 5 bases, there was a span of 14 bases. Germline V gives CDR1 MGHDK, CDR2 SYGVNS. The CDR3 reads CASTPGKEYGYTF. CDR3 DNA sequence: TGTGCCAGCACCCCAGGAAAGGAATATGGCTACACCTTC.

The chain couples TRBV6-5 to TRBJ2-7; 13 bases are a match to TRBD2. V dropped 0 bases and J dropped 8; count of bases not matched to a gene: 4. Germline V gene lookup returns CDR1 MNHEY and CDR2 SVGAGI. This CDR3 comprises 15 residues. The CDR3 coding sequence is TGTGCCAGCAGTTACTCTACTAGCGGGGGGGCCAAGCAGTACTTC. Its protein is CASSYSTSGGAKQYF.

The CDR3 DNA reads as TGTGCCAGCAGCCCCCGACAGGAGCCCTACGAGCAGTACTTC. This codes for CASSPRQEPYEQYF. J is TRBJ2-7 and V is TRBV3-1 (or the pseudogene TRBV3-2); weak D call: TRBD1 (6 bases). V gave up 4 bases and J gave up 2 bases, with 12 bases separating them. This CDR3 spans 14 amino acids. From germline, CDR1 is LGHDT and CDR2 YNNKEL (reference sequence).

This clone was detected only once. The CDR3 loop reads CASSQDGGSYYNEQFF. CDR3 nucleotides: TGTGCCAGCAGCCAAGATGGGGGCTCCTACTACAATGAGCAGTTCTTC. J is TRBJ2-1 and V is TRBV4-2, with D possibly matching TRBD1 (6 bases). From germline, CDR1 is LGHNA and CDR2 YNFKEQ. CDR3 length equals 16 residues. V was cut by 0 bases and J by 3 bases, with 12 bases left in between.

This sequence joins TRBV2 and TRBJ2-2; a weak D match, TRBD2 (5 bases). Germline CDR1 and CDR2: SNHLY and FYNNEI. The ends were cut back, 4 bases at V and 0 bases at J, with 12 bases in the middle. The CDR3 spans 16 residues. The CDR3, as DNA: TGTGCCAGCAGTGGGAGGAGCGGTCCGAACACCGGGGAGCTGTTTTTT. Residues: CASSGRSGPNTGELFF.

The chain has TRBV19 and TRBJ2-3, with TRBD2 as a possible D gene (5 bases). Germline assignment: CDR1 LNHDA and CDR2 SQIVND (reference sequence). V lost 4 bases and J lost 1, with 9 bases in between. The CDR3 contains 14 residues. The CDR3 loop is CASSRREGTDTQYF. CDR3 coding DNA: TGTGCCAGTAGTAGACGGGAAGGCACAGATACGCAGTATTTT.

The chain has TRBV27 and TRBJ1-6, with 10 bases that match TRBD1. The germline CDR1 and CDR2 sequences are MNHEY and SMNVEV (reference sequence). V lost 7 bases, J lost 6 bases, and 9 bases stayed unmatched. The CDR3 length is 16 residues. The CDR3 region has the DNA TGTGCCAGCATGACGGACAGGGGGAAATCTAATTCACCCCTCCACTTT. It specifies CASMTDRGKSNSPLHF.

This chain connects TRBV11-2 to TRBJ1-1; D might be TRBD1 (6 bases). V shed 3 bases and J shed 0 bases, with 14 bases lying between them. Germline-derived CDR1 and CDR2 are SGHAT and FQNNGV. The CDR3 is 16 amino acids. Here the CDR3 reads CASSLTGGRVNTEAFF. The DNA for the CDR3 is TGTGCCAGCAGCTTGACGGGGGGCCGGGTGAACACTGAAGCTTTCTTT.

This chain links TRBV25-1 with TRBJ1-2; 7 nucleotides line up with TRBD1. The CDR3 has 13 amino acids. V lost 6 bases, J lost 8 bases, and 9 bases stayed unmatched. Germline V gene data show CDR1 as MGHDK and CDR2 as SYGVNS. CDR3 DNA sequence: TGTGCCAGCAGGGCAGGGGGAGTGGGAGGCTACACCTTC. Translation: CASRAGGVGGYTF.

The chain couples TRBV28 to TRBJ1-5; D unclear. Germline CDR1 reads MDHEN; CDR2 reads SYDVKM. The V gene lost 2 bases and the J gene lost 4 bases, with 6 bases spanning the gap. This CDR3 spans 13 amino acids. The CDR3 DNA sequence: TGTGCCAGCAGTTTAATTGAGAATCAGCCCCAGCATTTT. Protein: CASSLIENQPQHF.

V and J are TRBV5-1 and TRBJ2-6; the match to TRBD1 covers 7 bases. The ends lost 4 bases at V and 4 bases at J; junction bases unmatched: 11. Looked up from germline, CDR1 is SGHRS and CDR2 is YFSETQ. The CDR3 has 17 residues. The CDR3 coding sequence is TGCGCCAGCAGCAACGGACAGGTATCCCCCGGGGCCAACGTCCTGACTTTC. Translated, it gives CASSNGQVSPGANVLTF.

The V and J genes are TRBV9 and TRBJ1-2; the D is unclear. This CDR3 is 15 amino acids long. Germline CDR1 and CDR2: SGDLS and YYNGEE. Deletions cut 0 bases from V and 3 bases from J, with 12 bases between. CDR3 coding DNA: TGTGCCAGCAGCGTAGGGTCGGGGTGGGACTATGGCTACACCTTC. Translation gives CASSVGSGWDYGYTF.

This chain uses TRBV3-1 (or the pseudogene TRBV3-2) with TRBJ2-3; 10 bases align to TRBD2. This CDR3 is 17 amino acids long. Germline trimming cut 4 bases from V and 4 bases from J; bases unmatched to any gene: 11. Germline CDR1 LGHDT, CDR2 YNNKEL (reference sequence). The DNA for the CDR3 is TGTGCCAGCAGCCCGTATAGCGGGGGGCGACTTCCAGATACGCAGTATTTT. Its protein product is CASSPYSGGRLPDTQYF.

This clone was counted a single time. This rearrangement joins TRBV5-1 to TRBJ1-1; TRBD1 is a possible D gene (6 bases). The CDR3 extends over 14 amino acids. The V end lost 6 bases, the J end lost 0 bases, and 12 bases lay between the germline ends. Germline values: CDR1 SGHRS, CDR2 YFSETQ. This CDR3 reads CASMAGQLNTEAFF. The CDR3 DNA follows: TGCGCCAGCATGGCCGGACAGTTGAACACTGAAGCTTTCTTT.

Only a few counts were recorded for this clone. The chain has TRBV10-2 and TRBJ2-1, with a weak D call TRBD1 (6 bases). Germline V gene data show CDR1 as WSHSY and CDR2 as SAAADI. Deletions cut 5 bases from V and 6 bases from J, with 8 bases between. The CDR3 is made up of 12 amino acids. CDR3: CASSTGINEQFF. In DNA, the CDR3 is TGCGCCAGCAGTACAGGGATCAATGAGCAGTTCTTC.

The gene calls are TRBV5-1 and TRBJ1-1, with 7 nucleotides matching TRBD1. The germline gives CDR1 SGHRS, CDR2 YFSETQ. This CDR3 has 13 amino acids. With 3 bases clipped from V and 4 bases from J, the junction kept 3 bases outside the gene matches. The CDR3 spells CASSSPGGTEAFF. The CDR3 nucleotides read TGCGCCAGCAGCTCTCCAGGGGGCACTGAAGCTTTCTTT. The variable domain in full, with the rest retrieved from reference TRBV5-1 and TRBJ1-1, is KAGVTQTPRYLIKTRGQQVTLSCSPISGHRSVSWYQQTPGQGLQFLFEYFSETQRNKGNFPGRFSGRQFSNSRSEMNVSTLELGDSALYLCASSSPGGTEAFFGQGTRLTVV.

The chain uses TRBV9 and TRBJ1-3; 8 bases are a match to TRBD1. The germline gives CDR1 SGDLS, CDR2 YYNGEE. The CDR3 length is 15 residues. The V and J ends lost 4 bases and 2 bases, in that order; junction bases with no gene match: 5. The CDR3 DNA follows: TGTGCCAGCAGCCCCGGACAGGGTGCTGGAAACACCATATATTTT. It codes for CASSPGQGAGNTIYF.